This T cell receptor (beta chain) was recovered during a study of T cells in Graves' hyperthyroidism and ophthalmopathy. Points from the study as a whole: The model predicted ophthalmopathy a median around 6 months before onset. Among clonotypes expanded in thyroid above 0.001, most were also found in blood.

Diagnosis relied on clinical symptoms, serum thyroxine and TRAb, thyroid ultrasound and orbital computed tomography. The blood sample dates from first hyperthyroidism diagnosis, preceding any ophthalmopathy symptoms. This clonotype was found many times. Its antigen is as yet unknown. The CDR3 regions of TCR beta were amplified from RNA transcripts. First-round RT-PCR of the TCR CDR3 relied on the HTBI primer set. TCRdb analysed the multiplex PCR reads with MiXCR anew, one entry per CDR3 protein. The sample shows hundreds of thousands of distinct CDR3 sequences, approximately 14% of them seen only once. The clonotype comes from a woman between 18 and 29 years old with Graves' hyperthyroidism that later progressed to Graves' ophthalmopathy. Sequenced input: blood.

The CDR3 sequence is CASSPGLERGQYF. The CDR3 DNA sequence: TGTGCCAGCAGCCCGGGACTAGAGCGGGGTCAGTACTTC. This chain links TRBV2 with TRBJ2-4; 8 bases are shared with TRBD2. The CDR3 consists of 13 residues. The trim removed 6 bases at V and 12 bases at J, leaving 10 bases unmatched. Germline-derived CDR1 and CDR2 are SNHLY and FYNNEI.